Listed below are T cell receptor beta chains from one sample, sequenced in a study of OX40 agonist ivuxolimab in advanced cancers. TCRdb's table, derived via immunoSEQ multiplex PCR, lists solely in-frame clones and lacks some. The repertoire holds 60,000 to 75,000 clones, with about 83% as singletons. This material consisted of CD4+ or CD8+ T cells sorted from blood, taken in a trial of the OX40 agonist ivuxolimab. Receptors originate from an adult with an advanced solid tumor such as melanoma, head and neck, liver or kidney cancer. The CDR3 runs from the conserved cysteine through the conserved F or W. The order of the fields is J gene, clone size, D gene, V gene, CDR3 protein, CDR3 DNA. D genes are given only for firm matches. Some rows have no size entry. The others give once, few or many, or a class for an expanded clone.

J: TRBJ2-5; size: -; D: -; V: TRBV6-8; CDR3: CASSYSDKHQTGYGETQYF; DNA: TGTGCCAGCAGTTACTCAGACAAACATCAAACAGGGTATGGAGAGACCCAGTACTTC
J: TRBJ2-5; size: -; D: -; V: TRBV18; CDR3: CASSPRGETQYF; DNA: TGTGCCAGCTCACCACGAGGAGAGACCCAGTACTTC
J: TRBJ2-3; size: once; D: -; V: TRBV7-2; CDR3: CASSLGWDTQYF; DNA: TGTGCCAGCAGCTTAGGGTGGGATACGCAGTATTTT
J: TRBJ2-5; size: -; D: -; V: TRBV5-8; CDR3: CASRWGLQETQYF; DNA: TGTGCCAGCAGGTGGGGCCTCCAAGAGACCCAGTACTTC
J: TRBJ1-5; size: -; D: TRBD1; V: TRBV18; CDR3: CASSPGQGPQPQHF; DNA: TGTGCCAGCTCACCAGGACAGGGCCCTCAGCCCCAGCATTTT
J: TRBJ2-1; size: -; D: TRBD2; V: TRBV6-1; CDR3: CASSSTSGGYNEQFF; DNA: TGTGCCAGCAGTTCAACTAGCGGGGGTTACAATGAGCAGTTCTTC
J: TRBJ2-2; size: once; D: -; V: TRBV19; CDR3: CASSIYKGVGELFF; DNA: TGTGCCAGTAGTATCTATAAGGGGGTCGGGGAGCTGTTTTTT
J: TRBJ1-3; size: -; D: TRBD1; V: TRBV6-5; CDR3: CASSSEGAPGNTIYF; DNA: TGTGCCAGCAGCTCGGAGGGGGCGCCTGGAAACACCATATATTTT
J: TRBJ1-6; size: -; D: TRBD1; V: TRBV7-9; CDR3: CASSRGQPNNSPLHF; DNA: TGTGCCAGCAGCCGGGGACAGCCCAATAATTCACCCCTCCACTTT
J: TRBJ2-7; size: -; D: -; V: TRBV7-2; CDR3: CASSVNVGHSYEQYF; DNA: TGTGCCAGCAGCGTGAACGTCGGCCACTCCTACGAGCAGTACTTC
J: TRBJ2-3; size: -; D: -; V: TRBV12-5; CDR3: CASGLGSRDTDTQYF; DNA: TGTGCTAGTGGTTTGGGCAGCCGGGACACAGATACGCAGTATTTT
J: TRBJ2-4; size: -; D: TRBD2; V: TRBV7-2; CDR3: CASSPRGGPALNIQYF; DNA: TGTGCCAGCAGCCCCCGGGGAGGGCCGGCCTTAAACATTCAGTACTTC
J: TRBJ1-5; size: -; D: -; V: TRBV5-6; CDR3: CASSNQGTQPQHF; DNA: TGTGCCAGCAGTAACCAGGGGACCCAGCCCCAGCATTTT
J: TRBJ2-1; size: -; D: TRBD2; V: TRBV5-6; CDR3: CASREAGRTYNEQFF; DNA: TGTGCCAGCAGGGAAGCGGGGCGGACCTACAATGAGCAGTTCTTC
J: TRBJ2-4; size: once; D: TRBD1; V: TRBV19; CDR3: CASSSGQATAKNIQYF; DNA: TGTGCCAGTAGTTCCGGACAGGCGACAGCCAAAAACATTCAGTACTTC
J: TRBJ1-1; size: -; D: TRBD1; V: TRBV19; CDR3: CASSVNGQGGTEAFF; DNA: TGTGCCAGTAGTGTTAATGGACAGGGTGGCACTGAAGCTTTCTTT
J: TRBJ2-5; size: few; D: -; V: TRBV7-2; CDR3: CASSYGETQYF; DNA: TGTGCCAGCAGCTACGGCGAGACCCAGTACTTC